This T cell receptor beta chain was captured by sequencing in a study of blood T cells in healthy people across ages. The table lists this clonotype with a few counts. Through a sample-barcoded 5' primer and a J-beta primer mix, a second PCR was run for 7 to 11 cycles. TCRdb fed the 5' RACE reads into MiXCR, producing one record per CDR3 protein. The table includes about 1.7 million distinct CDR3 sequences, 28% detected once. This clonotype originated in a woman aged 30 to 39 in good health. The sample was blood.

In nucleotides, the CDR3 is TGCGCCAGCAGTCCCACGGGGGAACCTGAAGCTTTCTTT. Translation: CASSPTGEPEAFF. The chain carries TRBV10-2 and TRBJ1-1, with a weak D call TRBD1 (5 bases). The CDR3 is 13 residues long. Trimming removed 5 bases from V and 6 bases from J, with 13 bases in between. The germline V gene encodes CDR1 WSHSY and CDR2 SAAADI.